These T cell receptor beta chains were read from a single sample in a study of TIL therapy for anti-PD-1-resistant metastatic lung cancer. Sequencing used immunoSEQ multiplex PCR; TCRdb keeps in-frame clones, though not all of them. This table has just under 60,000 clones, around 63% appearing once. The sequenced sample was blood, obtained at baseline. These receptors were obtained from a person aged 25-79 years with non-small cell lung cancer. The CDR3 runs from the conserved cysteine through the conserved F or W. Fields, in order: J gene, V gene, D gene, clone size, CDR3 protein, CDR3 DNA. A D gene is named only where the DNA matches it firmly. Rows may omit the clone size; those that give it use once, few, many or a size class.

J: TRBJ2-3; V: TRBV7-8; D: TRBD2; size: .; CDR3: CASSYLAGEVTDTQYF; DNA: TGTGCCAGCAGCTATTTAGCGGGAGAGGTCACAGATACGCAGTATTTT
J: TRBJ2-1; V: TRBV5-1; D: .; size: .; CDR3: CASSLASGPVYNEQFF; DNA: TGCGCCAGCAGCTTGGCAAGCGGTCCGGTATACAATGAGCAGTTCTTC
J: TRBJ2-5; V: TRBV6-1; D: .; size: .; CDR3: CASSAYRLQETQYF; DNA: TGTGCCAGCAGTGCCTACCGGCTACAAGAGACCCAGTACTTC
J: TRBJ2-6; V: TRBV10-3; D: .; size: .; CDR3: CATQTGTGANVLTF; DNA: TGTGCCACCCAAACAGGAACCGGGGCCAACGTCCTGACTTTC
J: TRBJ2-7; V: TRBV7-3; D: .; size: .; CDR3: CASSLGRGRTLSYEQYF; DNA: TGTGCCAGCAGCTTAGGTCGTGGGAGGACCCTCTCCTACGAGCAGTACTTC
J: TRBJ2-7; V: TRBV5-1; D: TRBD2; size: .; CDR3: CASSSVGLAGVHVEQYF; DNA: TGCGCCAGCAGCTCGGTGGGACTAGCGGGAGTTCATGTCGAGCAGTACTTC
J: TRBJ1-1; V: TRBV5-6; D: .; size: .; CDR3: CASSLNPGQAFF; DNA: TGTGCCAGCAGCTTAAACCCTGGACAAGCTTTCTTT
J: TRBJ2-7; V: TRBV2; D: .; size: .; CDR3: CATKTDAYEQYF; DNA: TGTGCCACCAAGACAGACGCCTACGAGCAGTACTTC
J: TRBJ2-7; V: TRBV2; D: .; size: few; CDR3: CASSDGIVSYEQYF; DNA: TGTGCCAGCAGTGACGGCATTGTCTCCTACGAGCAGTACTTC
J: TRBJ2-5; V: TRBV6-6; D: .; size: .; CDR3: CASSPVGETQYF; DNA: TGTGCCAGCAGCCCTGTAGGGGAGACCCAGTACTTC
J: TRBJ2-5; V: TRBV5-1; D: .; size: .; CDR3: CASSLGSLGGQETQYF; DNA: TGCGCCAGCAGCTTGGGGTCCCTCGGGGGCCAAGAGACCCAGTACTTC
J: TRBJ2-5; V: TRBV6-1; D: .; size: .; CDR3: CASSTGIQETQYF; DNA: TGTGCCAGTTCGACAGGTATCCAAGAGACCCAGTACTTC
J: TRBJ2-7; V: TRBV5-5; D: .; size: .; CDR3: CASSLPGGTYEQYF; DNA: TGTGCCAGCAGCCTACCCGGGGGAACCTACGAGCAGTACTTC
J: TRBJ2-7; V: TRBV7-8; D: .; size: few; CDR3: CASSLGAYEQYF; DNA: TGTGCCAGCAGCTTAGGTGCCTACGAGCAGTACTTC
J: TRBJ1-4; V: TRBV28; D: .; size: few; CDR3: CASKAPQVEKLFF; DNA: TGTGCCAGCAAAGCCCCACAAGTGGAAAAACTGTTTTTT
J: TRBJ1-4; V: TRBV28; D: .; size: once; CDR3: CASSSGVTNEKLFF; DNA: TGTGCCAGCAGTTCGGGGGTAACTAATGAAAAACTGTTTTTT
J: TRBJ2-2; V: TRBV4-1; D: TRBD2; size: once; CDR3: CASSQDRGGLNTGELFF; DNA: TGCGCCAGCAGCCAAGATCGGGGGGGACTAAACACCGGGGAGCTGTTTTTT
J: TRBJ2-1; V: TRBV7-6; D: .; size: .; CDR3: CASSLEAGKNEQFF; DNA: TGTGCCAGCAGCTTAGAAGCAGGGAAAAATGAGCAGTTCTTC
J: TRBJ1-2; V: TRBV11-2; D: .; size: few; CDR3: CASSFVRGGYGYTF; DNA: TGTGCCAGCAGCTTTGTTAGGGGTGGCTATGGCTACACCTTC
J: TRBJ1-3; V: TRBV28; D: .; size: .; CDR3: CASSRASSGNTIYF; DNA: TGTGCCAGCAGTCGGGCATCGTCTGGAAACACCATATATTTT
J: TRBJ2-3; V: TRBV11-3; D: .; size: .; CDR3: CASSSGGAVTDTQYF; DNA: TGTGCCAGCAGCTCAGGAGGGGCAGTAACAGATACGCAGTATTTT
J: TRBJ1-1; V: TRBV13; D: .; size: once; CDR3: CASSLVDRMNTEAFF; DNA: TGTGCCAGCAGCTTAGTTGACAGAATGAACACTGAAGCTTTCTTT
J: TRBJ2-7; V: TRBV27; D: TRBD2; size: .; CDR3: CASSLSSSGRAEQYF; DNA: TGTGCCAGCAGTTTATCCTCTAGCGGGAGGGCCGAGCAGTACTTC
J: TRBJ1-1; V: TRBV7-9; D: TRBD1; size: .; CDR3: CASSPGTALNTEAFF; DNA: TGTGCCAGCAGTCCCGGGACAGCCTTGAACACTGAAGCTTTCTTT
J: TRBJ1-2; V: TRBV19; D: .; size: once; CDR3: CASSMAGRNGYTF; DNA: TGTGCCAGTAGTATGGCAGGGCGTAATGGCTACACCTTC
J: TRBJ2-7; V: TRBV5-6; D: .; size: .; CDR3: CASSFATYEQYF; DNA: TGTGCCAGCAGCTTTGCTACGTACGAGCAGTACTTC
J: TRBJ2-2; V: TRBV28; D: .; size: few; CDR3: CASSLGQRTGELFF; DNA: TGTGCCAGCAGTTTAGGCCAGAGGACCGGGGAGCTGTTTTTT
J: TRBJ2-3; V: TRBV7-2; D: .; size: .; CDR3: CASSLNPIAVSSTDTQYF; DNA: TGTGCCAGCAGCTTAAACCCGATAGCGGTATCGAGCACAGATACGCAGTATTTT
J: TRBJ1-2; V: TRBV4-2; D: TRBD1; size: medium-sized; CDR3: CASSQSTGLATGGYGYTF; DNA: TGTGCCAGCAGCCAATCTACGGGCCTGGCCACAGGGGGCTATGGCTACACCTTC
J: TRBJ1-1; V: TRBV6-4; D: .; size: once; CDR3: CASSDGGQSTEAFF; DNA: TGTGCCAGCAGTGACGGTGGTCAGAGCACTGAAGCTTTCTTT
J: TRBJ2-2; V: TRBV14; D: .; size: .; CDR3: CASSQETRQTGELFF; DNA: TGTGCCAGCAGCCAAGAAACCCGGCAGACCGGGGAGCTGTTTTTT
J: TRBJ1-3; V: TRBV29-1; D: .; size: .; CDR3: CSVDGLSEGNTIYF; DNA: TGCAGCGTGGATGGCTTATCGGAGGGAAACACCATATATTTT
J: TRBJ1-4; V: TRBV5-1; D: TRBD1; size: .; CDR3: CASSFQGAREKLFF; DNA: TGCGCCAGCAGCTTCCAGGGGGCGCGTGAAAAACTGTTTTTT
J: TRBJ1-1; V: TRBV20-1; D: .; size: .; CDR3: CSLKGLDEAFF; DNA: TGCAGCCTTAAAGGGTTAGATGAAGCTTTCTTT
J: TRBJ1-2; V: TRBV9; D: .; size: .; CDR3: CASSVSGGWDYGYTF; DNA: TGTGCCAGCAGCGTTTCCGGCGGTTGGGACTATGGCTACACCTTC
J: TRBJ2-5; V: TRBV5-1; D: TRBD1; size: .; CDR3: CASSGRPGGGETQYF; DNA: TGCGCCAGCAGCGGGAGGCCAGGGGGCGGGGAGACCCAGTACTTC
J: TRBJ2-7; V: TRBV7-6; D: TRBD1; size: few; CDR3: CASSVDRDYEQYF; DNA: TGTGCCAGCAGCGTCGACAGGGACTACGAGCAGTACTTC
J: TRBJ2-2; V: TRBV6-6; D: TRBD2; size: .; CDR3: CASRTTSGTGELFF; DNA: TGTGCCAGCAGGACTACTAGCGGCACCGGGGAGCTGTTTTTT
J: TRBJ1-1; V: TRBV30; D: TRBD1; size: .; CDR3: CAWSGQGGTEAFF; DNA: TGTGCCTGGAGTGGACAGGGAGGGACTGAAGCTTTCTTT
J: TRBJ1-5; V: TRBV28; D: .; size: .; CDR3: CASSLHRRVTSNQPQHF; DNA: TGTGCCAGCAGTTTACATCGTAGGGTTACGAGCAATCAGCCCCAGCATTTT
J: TRBJ1-1; V: TRBV5-1; D: .; size: .; CDR3: CASSAQGLNTEAFF; DNA: TGCGCCAGCAGCGCACAGGGCCTCAACACTGAAGCTTTCTTT
J: TRBJ2-1; V: TRBV30; D: .; size: .; CDR3: CAWSPPQPYNEQFF; DNA: TGTGCCTGGAGTCCCCCCCAACCGTACAATGAGCAGTTCTTC
J: TRBJ2-7; V: TRBV5-1; D: TRBD2; size: .; CDR3: CASSLGLAGNYEQYF; DNA: TGCGCCAGCAGCCTGGGACTAGCGGGTAACTACGAGCAGTACTTC
J: TRBJ2-3; V: TRBV29-1; D: TRBD2; size: .; CDR3: CSSGTSGNTDTQYF; DNA: TGCAGCTCTGGTACTAGCGGCAACACAGATACGCAGTATTTT
J: TRBJ1-2; V: TRBV11-3; D: TRBD1; size: .; CDR3: CASSLSRQGRHYGYTF; DNA: TGTGCCAGCAGCCTTTCCCGACAGGGGAGGCACTATGGCTACACCTTC
J: TRBJ2-7; V: TRBV4-1; D: TRBD1; size: few; CDR3: CATSWTGSSYEQYF; DNA: TGCGCCACCTCATGGACAGGTAGCTCCTACGAGCAGTACTTC
J: TRBJ1-1; V: TRBV10-3; D: .; size: .; CDR3: CAITPDGNTEAFF; DNA: TGTGCCATCACTCCGGACGGGAACACTGAAGCTTTCTTT
J: TRBJ2-5; V: TRBV15; D: TRBD2; size: .; CDR3: CATSGKTSGGPQETQYF; DNA: TGTGCCACCAGCGGGAAGACTAGCGGGGGGCCTCAAGAGACCCAGTACTTC
J: TRBJ2-3; V: TRBV5-1; D: TRBD2; size: .; CDR3: CASSLFGSPSGGTDTQYF; DNA: TGCGCCAGCAGCTTGTTCGGTTCCCCTAGCGGGGGAACAGATACGCAGTATTTT
J: TRBJ2-1; V: TRBV7-6; D: .; size: .; CDR3: CASSRKWGQGQPNEQFF; DNA: TGTGCCAGCAGCCGAAAGTGGGGGCAGGGGCAACCCAATGAGCAGTTCTTC
J: TRBJ2-1; V: TRBV29-1; D: TRBD2; size: .; CDR3: CSVVSVGRELYNEQFF; DNA: TGCAGCGTTGTATCGGTCGGGCGGGAGCTCTACAATGAGCAGTTCTTC
J: TRBJ1-1; V: TRBV29-1; D: TRBD1; size: .; CDR3: CSVEDRDRANTEAFF; DNA: TGCAGCGTTGAAGATAGGGACAGGGCGAACACTGAAGCTTTCTTT
J: TRBJ1-1; V: TRBV15; D: .; size: .; CDR3: CATSRTQTRNTEAFF; DNA: TGTGCCACCAGCCGAACCCAAACAAGAAACACTGAAGCTTTCTTT
J: TRBJ2-7; V: TRBV28; D: TRBD2; size: .; CDR3: CASSRRGSVSYEQYF; DNA: TGTGCCAGCAGTCGGCGGGGGAGTGTATCCTACGAGCAGTACTTC
J: TRBJ2-5; V: TRBV10-3; D: .; size: .; CDR3: CATGTAKETQYF; DNA: TGTGCCACTGGGACTGCAAAAGAGACCCAGTACTTC
J: TRBJ1-1; V: TRBV6-1; D: .; size: .; CDR3: CASIFDTGKTEAFF; DNA: TGTGCCAGCATTTTTGACACAGGGAAAACTGAAGCTTTCTTT
J: TRBJ1-2; V: TRBV5-1; D: TRBD1; size: .; CDR3: CASRITGANYGYTF; DNA: TGCGCCAGCAGGATTACAGGGGCTAACTATGGCTACACCTTC
J: TRBJ2-2; V: TRBV5-6; D: .; size: .; CDR3: CASSLPTGGVGELFF; DNA: TGTGCCAGCAGCTTGCCGACCGGGGGTGTCGGGGAGCTGTTTTTT